The rows below give T cell receptor beta chains drawn from one sample of a study of blood T cell repertoires in COVID-19. Some clones are missing from TCRdb's copy, which holds only in-frame ones; the method was immunoSEQ multiplex PCR. Counted here are some 390,000 clones, around 87% occurring once; the ten biggest clones make up about 2%. Sequences were obtained from peripheral blood. The receptors here all came from a woman between 55 and 75 years old with COVID-19, enrolled during active disease. Both conserved end residues are part of each CDR3. A D gene is named only where the DNA matches it firmly. Where a row states a size, it is once, few, many or the class of an expanded clone; other rows omit it.

J gene | V gene | D gene | clone size | CDR3 DNA | CDR3 protein
TRBJ1-4 | TRBV6-5 | TRBD1 | - | TGTGCCAGCAGCTCAGCCGGGACAGGGAAGGAAAAACTGTTTTTT | CASSSAGTGKEKLFF
TRBJ2-7 | TRBV28 | TRBD1 | - | TGTGCCACCTGGGGGGACAGGGATGCCTACGAGCAGTACTTC | CATWGDRDAYEQYF
TRBJ2-5 | TRBV6-4 | - | - | TGTGCCAGCAGCCCCTCATGGGCAACCGCCTCTAAGCAGTACTTC | CASSPSWATASKQYF
TRBJ2-1 | TRBV11-2 | - | - | TGTGCCAGCAGCCTTAGGGGGGGAGGGACCTACAATGAGCAGTTCTTC | CASSLRGGGTYNEQFF
TRBJ2-4 | TRBV18 | TRBD1 | - | TGTGCCAGCTCACGTACCCCGGGACAGGGCGCGCCGTCGGCCAAAAACATTCAGTACTTC | CASSRTPGQGAPSAKNIQYF
TRBJ2-1 | TRBV19 | - | once | TGTGCCAGTAGTATAGCGTCGGAGGCTACGTGGAATGAGCAGTTCTTC | CASSIASEATWNEQFF
TRBJ1-6 | TRBV2 | - | - | TGTGCCAGCAGTAAACAAGGGGCTACAACTAATTCACCCCTCCACTTT | CASSKQGATTNSPLHF
TRBJ2-1 | TRBV9 | - | - | TGTGCCAGCAGCGCTGGGGCTACCTACAATGAGCAGTTCTTC | CASSAGATYNEQFF
TRBJ2-2 | TRBV3-1/TRBV3-2 | - | - | TGTGCCAGCAGCTCCCGAGGGTCGAACACCGGGGAGCTGTTTTTT | CASSSRGSNTGELFF
TRBJ2-2 | TRBV5-1 | TRBD2 | once | TGCGCCAGCAGCTCGGGACTAGCGGGGTTACCCGGGGAGCTGTTTTTT | CASSSGLAGLPGELFF